The 7 T cell receptor beta chains presented below share a single source sample, sequenced in a study of blood T cells in healthy people across ages. The use of a sample-barcoded 5' primer and a J-beta primer mix characterized a second PCR of roughly 7 to 11 cycles. TCRdb passed the 5' RACE reads through MiXCR, listing each CDR3 protein once. The profile shows approximately 360,000 distinct CDR3 sequences, roughly half of them singletons. The specimen was blood. The receptors were sampled from a man aged 55-75 years in good health.

CDR3 loop: CAWSAGGGYTF. Written as DNA, the CDR3 is TGTGCCTGGAGTGCTGGGGGTGGCTACACCTTC. This chain links TRBV30 with TRBJ1-2; maybe TRBD1 (5 bases). V was pared by 1 base and J by 7 bases, with 7 bases between. Germline V lookup: CDR1 GTSNPN, CDR2 SVGIG (reference sequence). The CDR3 totals 11 residues.

The rearrangement joins TRBV20-1 to TRBJ1-6; D call uncertain. V lost 3 bases and J 9 bases, leaving 6 bases between the germline ends. The CDR3 runs to 11 residues. The germline V gene has CDR1 DFQATT and CDR2 SNEGSKA (reference sequence). The CDR3 bases are TGCAGTGCTAGCCGTCCTTCACCCCTCCACTTT. Its translation is CSASRPSPLHF.

This clonotype showed up just a few times. The CDR3 nucleotides are TGTGCCAGCAGCCAACTAACCGGGACCGCTGAAGCTTTCTTT. It codes for CASSQLTGTAEAFF. The chain has TRBV5-6 and TRBJ1-1, with D maybe TRBD1 (5 bases). Germline CDR1 reads SGHDT; CDR2 reads YYEEEE. V was cut by 4 bases and J by 6 bases, with 16 bases left in between. The CDR3 loop spans 14 amino acids.

The V call is TRBV9, the J call TRBJ2-5; D is unclear. The CDR3 is made up of 14 amino acids. V lost 2 bases and J lost 11, with 19 bases in between. Looked up from germline, CDR1 is SGDLS and CDR2 is YYNGEE. CDR3 DNA: TGTGCCAGCAGCGTTGCTTCGGCATGGGATGAGCAGTACTTC. Protein sequence: CASSVASAWDEQYF.

The chain is built from TRBV12-3 or TRBV12-4 and TRBJ2-5; 10 bases fit TRBD1. The CDR3 is 16 residues long. The trim removed 7 bases at V and 4 bases at J, leaving 12 bases unmatched. CDR3 sequence: CASITGTGAEGETQYF. The CDR3 DNA sequence: TGTGCCAGCATAACCGGGACAGGGGCGGAGGGAGAGACCCAGTACTTC.

This clonotype was observed many times. This rearrangement joins TRBV7-2 to TRBJ2-3; D not certain. The V and J ends lost 5 bases and 1 base respectively, with 10 bases between them. Per the germline V gene, CDR1 is SGHTA and CDR2 is FQGNSA. This CDR3 has 14 residues. The CDR3 nucleotides are TGTGCCAGCAGCCGCGTTGGACGCACAGATACGCAGTATTTT. This sequence encodes CASSRVGRTDTQYF.

The chain has TRBV27 and TRBJ2-1; D may match TRBD1 or TRBD2 (5 bases each). The better agreement between TRBJ2-7 and the DNA end casts doubt on the J call. The CDR3 runs to 15 residues. Germline values: CDR1 MNHEY, CDR2 SMNVEV (reference sequence). The CDR3 DNA sequence: TGTGCCAGCAGTTTTGGAGGCTACAGGTACAATGAGCAGTACTTC. It yields the protein CASSFGGYRYNEQYF.